This TCR beta chain was sequenced during a study of Ad26.COV2.S vaccination and SARS-CoV-2 variants. Study overall: Enrolled in COV1001, the donor was in the Ad26.COV2.S trial arm, which received the vaccine. By the intramuscular route, Ad26.COV2.S was given once, or twice 56 days apart. Study-wide findings and caveats: Analyses that measured TCR breadth and depth may have underestimated total T cell responses.

Generated by immunoSEQ multiplex PCR, the TCRdb table keeps only in-frame clones and is missing some. The sample records around 450,000 clones, roughly nine tenths being singletons. Treatment meaning: about 20 received Ad26.COV2.S at low or high dose, single or two shots; five or six received placebo; per-sample allocation not given. Sampling happened 63 days after the first vaccine or placebo injection. The V gene's germline CDR1 is LGHDT and CDR2 YNNKEL (reference sequence). The length of the CDR3 is 16 residues. V was cut by 4 bases and J by 7 bases, with 17 bases left in between. The table lists this clone with a few counts. As yet, its antigen is unknown.

The TCR sequence derives from a person between 18 and 65 years old who received the Ad26.COV2.S COVID-19 vaccine or a placebo. Sequencing was performed on peripheral blood, taken in a trial of Ad26.COV2.S vaccine versus placebo. The chain uses TRBV3-1 (or the pseudogene TRBV3-2) and TRBJ1-6, with D maybe TRBD1 (5 bases). This chain's CDR3 is CASSRLDSIHNSPLHF. The DNA of the CDR3 is TGTGCCAGCAGCCGCCTCGACAGTATCCACAATTCACCCCTCCACTTT.